What follows are 19 T cell receptor beta chains derived from one specimen sequenced in a study of blood T cell repertoires in COVID-19. Profiled with immunoSEQ multiplex PCR; TCRdb holds only in-frame clones, not every one. This table holds tens of thousands of clones, approximately 78% found once. The material sequenced was peripheral blood. These receptor sequences come from a human donor in a cohort sampled during active COVID-19.

The chain joins TRBV7-2 to TRBJ2-1; TRBD2 agrees at 12 bases. Germline V gives CDR1 SGHTA, CDR2 FQGNSA. CDR3 length: 15 amino acids. J was trimmed by 5 bases and V by 5 bases; bases with no gene match: 4. CDR3 in DNA: TGTGCCAGCAGCGCGACTAGCGGGAGTAACAATGAGCAGTTCTTC. Translated: CASSATSGSNNEQFF. Supplemented by reference TRBV7-2 and TRBJ2-1, the full variable domain reads GAGVSQSPSNKVTEKGKDVELRCDPISGHTALYWYRQSLGQGLEFLIYFQGNSAPDKSGLPSDRFSAERTGGSVSTLTIQRTQQEDSAVYLCASSATSGSNNEQFFGPGTRLTVL.

The chain employs TRBV29-1 and TRBJ1-1; 8 bases fit TRBD1. CDR1 is SQVTM, CDR2 ANQGSEA, per germline. This CDR3 has 16 amino acids. J was trimmed by 4 bases and V by 0 bases; bases with no gene match: 10. CDR3: CSVEDQGRDRSTEAFF. DNA of the CDR3: TGCAGCGTTGAAGATCAAGGTCGGGACAGGTCCACTGAAGCTTTCTTT. Full variable domain (remainder filled in from reference TRBV29-1 and TRBJ1-1): SAVISQKPSRDICQRGTSLTIQCQVDSQVTMMFWYRQQPGQSLTLIATANQGSEATYESGFVIDKFPISRPNLTFSTLTVSNMSPEDSSIYLCSVEDQGRDRSTEAFFGQGTRLTVV.

The chain combines TRBV4-1 with TRBJ2-7; 7 bases are a match to TRBD1. This CDR3 region has 16 residues. V was clipped by 1 base and J by 3 bases; unmatched bases: 9. The V gene's germline CDR1 is MGHRA and CDR2 YSYEKL. The CDR3 reads CASSQGVLGQSYEQYF. CDR3 bases: TGCGCCAGCAGCCAAGGAGTTTTGGGACAGAGCTACGAGCAGTACTTC.

CDR3 sequence: CASSRGQLLSNQPQHF. The CDR3 region has the DNA TGTGCCAGCAGCCGGGGACAGCTTCTTAGCAATCAGCCCCAGCATTTT. J is TRBJ1-5 and V is TRBV5-6; the match to TRBD1 covers 7 bases. V lost 4 bases and J lost 0; bases outside the gene matches: 7. Looked up from germline, CDR1 is SGHDT and CDR2 is YYEEEE. CDR3 length equals 16 residues.

The rearrangement joins TRBV7-8 to TRBJ2-7, with D possibly being TRBD1 (7 bases). This CDR3 region has 15 residues. CDR1 is SGHVS and CDR2 is FQNEAQ in the germline V gene. Trimming cost V 1 base and J 1 base, with 11 bases left between them. CDR3 sequence reads: CASSLDRGGSYEQYF. The CDR3 coding sequence is TGTGCCAGCAGCTTAGACAGGGGAGGTTCCTACGAGCAGTACTTC.

This clone was recorded only once. The chain couples TRBV5-4 to TRBJ2-7; 12 bases match TRBD2. CDR3 size: 16 residues. Per the germline V gene, CDR1 is SGHNT and CDR2 is YYREEE (reference sequence). V lost 4 bases and J lost 2; bases outside the gene matches: 7. CDR3 residues: CASSRGASGGAYEQYF. CDR3 nucleotides: TGTGCCAGCAGCCGTGGGGCTAGCGGGGGGGCCTACGAGCAGTACTTC.

The chain joins TRBV27 to TRBJ2-1; the match to TRBD2 covers 8 bases. V was pared by 2 bases and J by 4 bases, with 7 bases of the junction left unmatched. The CDR3 contains 16 residues. The germline V gene has CDR1 MNHEY and CDR2 SMNVEV (reference sequence). The CDR3 region is CASSLRSGGEYNEQFF. DNA of the CDR3: TGTGCCAGCAGTTTACGTTCCGGGGGGGAATACAATGAGCAGTTCTTC.

The V and J genes are TRBV19 and TRBJ1-5; 9 bases map to TRBD1. This CDR3 has 16 amino acids. J gave up 1 base and V 4 bases, and 5 bases lay outside the gene matches. Germline V gene sequence: CDR1 LNHDA, CDR2 SQIVND (reference sequence). The CDR3 is CASSRTDRGSNQPQHF. DNA of the CDR3: TGTGCCAGTAGTAGGACCGACAGGGGGAGCAATCAGCCCCAGCATTTT.

The CDR3 DNA reads TGTGCCAGCAGTGAATGGGGACAGGGGGCGACTGAAGCTTTCTTT. This encodes CASSEWGQGATEAFF. J is TRBJ1-1 and V is TRBV2, with 12 nucleotides matching TRBD1. The CDR3 length is 15 residues. CDR1 is SNHLY, CDR2 FYNNEI, per germline. J was trimmed by 5 bases and V by 2 bases; bases with no gene match: 3.

This clone turned up a few times. V is TRBV19 and J is TRBJ1-1; 10 nucleotides agree with TRBD1. CDR3 size: 14 residues. Germline loops: CDR1 LNHDA, CDR2 SQIVND (reference sequence). The V gene end was trimmed by 5 bases and the J gene end by 4 bases; junction bases not matched to a gene: 4. The CDR3 sequence: CASSATGGSTEAFF. DNA for the CDR3: TGTGCCAGTAGTGCGACAGGGGGCTCCACTGAAGCTTTCTTT.

The rearrangement links TRBV5-4 to TRBJ1-1, with TRBD1 identical over 7 bases. Germline CDR1 reads SGHNT; CDR2 reads YYREEE (reference sequence). With V trimmed by 1 base and J by 9 bases, 9 bases remained unmatched. The CDR3 extends over 14 amino acids. CDR3 in amino acids: CASSLPRQGSKAFF. CDR3 DNA sequence: TGTGCCAGCAGCTTGCCCCGACAGGGTAGTAAAGCTTTCTTT. The variable domain in full, with the rest retrieved from reference TRBV5-4 and TRBJ1-1, is ETGVTQSPTHLIKTRGQQVTLRCSSQSGHNTVSWYQQALGQGPQFIFQYYREEENGRGNFPPRFSGLQFPNYSSELNVNALELDDSALYLCASSLPRQGSKAFFGQGTRLTVV.

CDR3 nucleotides: TGCGCCAGCAGCCAAGATTCGGGACTAGCGGGAGTGTATGAGCAGTTCTTC. This sequence encodes CASSQDSGLAGVYEQFF. V gene TRBV4-1 combines with J gene TRBJ2-1; 14 nucleotides agree with TRBD2. The V segment lost 0 bases and the J segment 8 bases; nucleotides outside the gene matches: 6. Germline-derived CDR1 and CDR2 are MGHRA and YSYEKL. The CDR3 has 17 amino acids.

This clone turned up a few times. The rearrangement uses TRBV28 and TRBJ2-1; 7 bases match TRBD2. The CDR3 has 16 residues. V gave up 4 bases and J gave up 1 base; unmatched junction bases: 7. Germline lookup yields CDR1 MDHEN and CDR2 SYDVKM. The CDR3: CASSSRRAGSYNEQFF. The CDR3 nucleotides read TGTGCCAGCAGTTCCCGCCGAGCGGGATCCTACAATGAGCAGTTCTTC.

The rearrangement links TRBV18 to TRBJ1-1; D is unclear. Per the germline V gene, CDR1 is KGHSH and CDR2 is LQKENI. V shed 2 bases and J shed 1 base, with 8 bases lying between them. The CDR3 extends over 14 amino acids. CDR3 residues: CASSPMTRNTEAFF. The CDR3 DNA is TGTGCCAGCTCACCAATGACACGGAACACTGAAGCTTTCTTT.

V usage is TRBV7-9 and J usage is TRBJ2-3, with 8 nucleotides matching TRBD2. Germline lookup yields CDR1 SEHNR and CDR2 FQNEAQ (reference sequence). The CDR3 spans 12 residues. V shed 8 bases and J 5 bases; nucleotides not matched to a gene: 3. The CDR3 reads CASGTSRDTQYF. CDR3 nucleotide sequence: TGTGCCAGCGGGACTAGTCGAGATACGCAGTATTTT.

The rearrangement links TRBV28 to TRBJ2-7; D gene uncertain. This CDR3 region has 14 residues. Trimming stripped 4 bases from V and 0 bases from J, with 10 bases between. From germline, CDR1 is MDHEN and CDR2 SYDVKM. The CDR3 DNA is TGTGCCAGCAGTTCCCCAGGTTTCTCCTACGAGCAGTACTTC. As protein: CASSSPGFSYEQYF.

This clone was seen a handful of times. This rearrangement joins TRBV6-2 or TRBV6-3 to TRBJ2-5; 7 positions agree with TRBD2. CDR3 length equals 15 residues. V shed 2 bases and J 5 bases; nucleotides not matched to a gene: 8. Germline-derived CDR1 and CDR2 are MNHEY and SVGEGT. The CDR3 protein is CASSYAGGRMETQYF. CDR3 coding DNA: TGTGCCAGCAGTTACGCAGGCGGGAGAATGGAGACCCAGTACTTC.

This chain links TRBV5-6 with TRBJ2-7; 10 bases fit TRBD2. Germline V CDR1 and CDR2: SGHDT, YYEEEE. The CDR3 is 15 residues long. V shed 3 bases, J shed 1 base, and the junction held 4 bases outside the gene matches. CDR3 amino acids: CASSSGTSDSYEQYF. The CDR3 DNA follows: TGTGCCAGCAGCTCCGGGACTAGCGATTCCTACGAGCAGTACTTC.

The chain couples TRBV19 to TRBJ2-7; maybe TRBD1 (6 bases). V was clipped by 5 bases and J by 5 bases, with 16 bases between them. Germline lookup yields CDR1 LNHDA and CDR2 SQIVND (reference sequence). CDR3 size: 14 residues. The CDR3 loop reads CASSWGRGVNEQYF. The CDR3 region has the DNA TGTGCCAGTAGTTGGGGCAGGGGCGTCAACGAGCAGTACTTC.